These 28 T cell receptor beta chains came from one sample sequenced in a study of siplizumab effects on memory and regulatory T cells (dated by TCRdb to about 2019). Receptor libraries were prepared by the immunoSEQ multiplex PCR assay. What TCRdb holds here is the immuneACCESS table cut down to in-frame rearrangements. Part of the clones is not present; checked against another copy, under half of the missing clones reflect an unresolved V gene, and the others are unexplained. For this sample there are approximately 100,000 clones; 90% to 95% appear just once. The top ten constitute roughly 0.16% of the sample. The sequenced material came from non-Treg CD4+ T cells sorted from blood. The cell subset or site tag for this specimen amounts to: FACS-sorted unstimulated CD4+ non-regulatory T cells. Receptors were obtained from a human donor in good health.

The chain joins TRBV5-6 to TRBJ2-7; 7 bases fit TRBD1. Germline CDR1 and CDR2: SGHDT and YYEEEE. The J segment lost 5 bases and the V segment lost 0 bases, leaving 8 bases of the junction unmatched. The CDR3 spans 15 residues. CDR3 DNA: TGTGCCAGCAGCTTGGTGTGGAAGGGGGCGGACGAGCAGTACTTC. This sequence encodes CASSLVWKGADEQYF.

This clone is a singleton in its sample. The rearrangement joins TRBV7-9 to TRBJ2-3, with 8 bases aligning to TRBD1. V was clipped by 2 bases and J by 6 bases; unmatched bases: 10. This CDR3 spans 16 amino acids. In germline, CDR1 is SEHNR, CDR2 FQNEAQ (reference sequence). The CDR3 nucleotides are TGTGCCAGCAGCTTATTATCGACAGGGGCACGGGATACGCAGTATTTT. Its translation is CASSLLSTGARDTQYF. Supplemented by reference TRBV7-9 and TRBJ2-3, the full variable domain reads DTGVSQNPRHKITKRGQNVTFRCDPISEHNRLYWYRQTLGQGPEFLTYFQNEAQLEKSRLLSDRFSAERPKGSFSTLEIQRTEQGDSAMYLCASSLLSTGARDTQYFGPGTRLTVL.

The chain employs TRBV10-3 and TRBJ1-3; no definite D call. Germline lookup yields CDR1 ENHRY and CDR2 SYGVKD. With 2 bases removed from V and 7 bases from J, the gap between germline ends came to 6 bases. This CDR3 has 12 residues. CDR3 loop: CAISEGGNTIYF. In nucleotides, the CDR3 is TGTGCCATCAGTGAGGGAGGGAACACCATATATTTT.

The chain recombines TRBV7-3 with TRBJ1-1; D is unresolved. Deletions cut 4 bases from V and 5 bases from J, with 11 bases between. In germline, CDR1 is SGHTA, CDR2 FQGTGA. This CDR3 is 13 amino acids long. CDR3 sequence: CASSSQAATEAFF. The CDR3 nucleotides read TGTGCCAGCAGCTCCCAAGCAGCAACTGAAGCTTTCTTT.

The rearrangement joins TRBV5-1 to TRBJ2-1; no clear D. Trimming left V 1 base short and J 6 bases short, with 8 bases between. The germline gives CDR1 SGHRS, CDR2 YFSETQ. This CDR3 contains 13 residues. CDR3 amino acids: CASSLSQRNEQFF. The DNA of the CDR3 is TGCGCCAGCAGCTTGTCCCAGCGCAATGAGCAGTTCTTC.

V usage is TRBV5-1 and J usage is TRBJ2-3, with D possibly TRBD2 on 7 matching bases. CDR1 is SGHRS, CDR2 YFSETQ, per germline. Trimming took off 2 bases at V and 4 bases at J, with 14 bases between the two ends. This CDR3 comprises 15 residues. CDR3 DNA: TGCGCCAGCAGCTTATGGGGGGGGGCCCCAGATACGCAGTATTTT. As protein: CASSLWGGAPDTQYF. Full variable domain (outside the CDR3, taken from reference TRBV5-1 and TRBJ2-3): KAGVTQTPRYLIKTRGQQVTLSCSPISGHRSVSWYQQTPGQGLQFLFEYFSETQRNKGNFPGRFSGRQFSNSRSEMNVSTLELGDSALYLCASSLWGGAPDTQYFGPGTRLTVL.

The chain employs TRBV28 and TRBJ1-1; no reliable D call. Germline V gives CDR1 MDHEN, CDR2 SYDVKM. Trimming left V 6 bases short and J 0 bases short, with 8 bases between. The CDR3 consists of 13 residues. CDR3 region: CASRGSMNTEAFF. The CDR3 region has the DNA TGTGCCAGCAGGGGGTCCATGAACACTGAAGCTTTCTTT.

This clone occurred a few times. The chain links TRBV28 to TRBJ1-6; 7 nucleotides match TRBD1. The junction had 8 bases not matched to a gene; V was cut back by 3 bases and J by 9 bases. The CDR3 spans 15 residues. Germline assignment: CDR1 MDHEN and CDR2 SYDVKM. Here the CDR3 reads CASSFRDRNISPLHF. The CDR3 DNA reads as TGTGCCAGCAGTTTCCGGGACAGAAACATTTCACCCCTCCACTTT.

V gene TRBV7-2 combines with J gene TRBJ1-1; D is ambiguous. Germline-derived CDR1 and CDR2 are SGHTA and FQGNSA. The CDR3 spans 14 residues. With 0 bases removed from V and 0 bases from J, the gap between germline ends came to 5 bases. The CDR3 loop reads CASSLAEVNTEAFF. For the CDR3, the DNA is TGTGCCAGCAGCTTAGCGGAGGTGAACACTGAAGCTTTCTTT.

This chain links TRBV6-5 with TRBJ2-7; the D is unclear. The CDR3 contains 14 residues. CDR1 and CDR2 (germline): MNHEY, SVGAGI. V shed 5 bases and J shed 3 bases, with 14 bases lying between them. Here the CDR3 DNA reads TGTGCCAGCAGTGGACGTGACCTCGGCTACGAGCAGTACTTC. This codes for CASSGRDLGYEQYF.

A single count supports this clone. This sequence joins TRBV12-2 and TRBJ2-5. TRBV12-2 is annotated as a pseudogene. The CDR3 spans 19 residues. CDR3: CASRFPPPTRVSHQETQYF. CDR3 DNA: TGTGCAAGTCGCTTCCCCCCCCCGACACGGGTAAGCCACCAAGAGACCCAGTACTTC.

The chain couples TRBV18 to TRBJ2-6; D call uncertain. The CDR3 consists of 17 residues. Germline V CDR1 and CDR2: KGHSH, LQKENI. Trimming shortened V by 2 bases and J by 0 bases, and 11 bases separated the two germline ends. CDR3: CASSPLAVSSGANVLTF. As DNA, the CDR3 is TGTGCCAGCTCACCATTGGCGGTAAGCTCTGGGGCCAACGTCCTGACTTTC.

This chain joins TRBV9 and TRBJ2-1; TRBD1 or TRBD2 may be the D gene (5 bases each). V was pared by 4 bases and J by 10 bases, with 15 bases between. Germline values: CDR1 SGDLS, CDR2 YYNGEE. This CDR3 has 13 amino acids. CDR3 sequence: CASSPGPGGEQFF. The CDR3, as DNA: TGTGCCAGCAGCCCGGGACCTGGGGGAGAGCAGTTCTTC.

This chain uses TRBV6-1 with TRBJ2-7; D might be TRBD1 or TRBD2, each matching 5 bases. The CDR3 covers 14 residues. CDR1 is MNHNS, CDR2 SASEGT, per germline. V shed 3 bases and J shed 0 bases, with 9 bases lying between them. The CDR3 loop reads CASSEGRFSYEQYF. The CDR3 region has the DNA TGTGCCAGCAGTGAGGGACGATTCTCCTACGAGCAGTACTTC.

The CDR3 bases are TGTGCCAGCTCGGCTTCCATGAACACTGAAGCTTTCTTT. This sequence encodes CASSASMNTEAFF. This chain joins TRBV6-6 and TRBJ1-1, with D unresolved. Germline V gene lookup returns CDR1 MNHNY and CDR2 SVGAGI (reference sequence). With 8 bases removed from V and 0 bases from J, the gap between germline ends came to 10 bases. The CDR3 is 13 residues long.

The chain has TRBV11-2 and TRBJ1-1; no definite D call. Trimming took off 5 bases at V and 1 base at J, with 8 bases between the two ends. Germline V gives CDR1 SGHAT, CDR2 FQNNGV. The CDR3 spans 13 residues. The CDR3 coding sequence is TGTGCCAGCAGCATTACAGCGAACACTGAAGCTTTCTTT. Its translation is CASSITANTEAFF.

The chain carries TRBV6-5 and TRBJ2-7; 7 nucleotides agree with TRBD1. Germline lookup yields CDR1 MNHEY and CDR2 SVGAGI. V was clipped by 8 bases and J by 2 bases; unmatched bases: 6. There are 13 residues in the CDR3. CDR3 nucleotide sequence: TGTGCCAGCTTCGCAGGGGGTACCTACGAGCAGTACTTC. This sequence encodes CASFAGGTYEQYF.

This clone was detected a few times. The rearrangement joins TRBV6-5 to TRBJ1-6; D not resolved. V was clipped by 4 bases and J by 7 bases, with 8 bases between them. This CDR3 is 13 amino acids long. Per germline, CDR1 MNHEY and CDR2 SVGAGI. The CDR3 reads CASSSLGNSPLHF. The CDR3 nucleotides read TGTGCCAGCAGTTCGTTGGGAAATTCACCCCTCCACTTT.

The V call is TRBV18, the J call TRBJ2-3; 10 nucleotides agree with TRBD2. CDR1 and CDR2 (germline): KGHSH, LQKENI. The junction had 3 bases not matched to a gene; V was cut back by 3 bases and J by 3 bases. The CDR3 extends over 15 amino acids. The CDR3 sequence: CASSPTSGETDTQYF. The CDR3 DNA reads TGTGCCAGCTCACCCACTAGCGGGGAGACAGATACGCAGTATTTT.

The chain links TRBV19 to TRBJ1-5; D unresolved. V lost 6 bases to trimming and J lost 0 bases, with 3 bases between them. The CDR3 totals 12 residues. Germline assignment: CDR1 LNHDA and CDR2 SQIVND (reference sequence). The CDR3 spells CASSLSNQPQHF. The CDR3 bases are TGTGCCAGTAGCCTTAGCAATCAGCCCCAGCATTTT. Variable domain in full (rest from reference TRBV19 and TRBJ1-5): DGGITQSPKYLFRKEGQNVTLSCEQNLNHDAMYWYRQDPGQGLRLIYYSQIVNDFQKGDIAEGYSVSREKKESFPLTVTSAQKNPTAFYLCASSLSNQPQHFGDGTRLSIL.

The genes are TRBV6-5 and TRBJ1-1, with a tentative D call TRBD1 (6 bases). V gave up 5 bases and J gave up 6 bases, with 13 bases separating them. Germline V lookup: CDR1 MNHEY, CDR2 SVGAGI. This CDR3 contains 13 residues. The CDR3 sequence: CASSNRVGAEAFF. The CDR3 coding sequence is TGTGCCAGCAGTAACAGGGTCGGGGCTGAAGCTTTCTTT.

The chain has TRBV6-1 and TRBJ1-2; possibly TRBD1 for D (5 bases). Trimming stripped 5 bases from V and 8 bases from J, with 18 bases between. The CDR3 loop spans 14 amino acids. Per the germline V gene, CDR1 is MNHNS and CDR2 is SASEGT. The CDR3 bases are TGTGCCAGCAGTACGAGTACGGGGGTCGGCGGCTACACCTTC. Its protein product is CASSTSTGVGGYTF.

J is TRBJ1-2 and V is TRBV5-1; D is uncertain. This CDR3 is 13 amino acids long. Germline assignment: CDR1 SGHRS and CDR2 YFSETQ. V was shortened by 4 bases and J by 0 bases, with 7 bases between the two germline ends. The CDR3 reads CASSLNPNYGYTF. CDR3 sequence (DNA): TGCGCCAGCAGCCTAAACCCTAACTATGGCTACACCTTC.

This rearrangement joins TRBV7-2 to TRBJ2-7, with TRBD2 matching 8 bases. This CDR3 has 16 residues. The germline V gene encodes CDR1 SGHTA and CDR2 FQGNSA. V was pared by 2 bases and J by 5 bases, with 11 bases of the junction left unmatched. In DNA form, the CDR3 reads TGTGCCAGCAGCTTAATCGGGGGGGGCCGTAAGGACGAGCAGTACTTC. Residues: CASSLIGGGRKDEQYF.

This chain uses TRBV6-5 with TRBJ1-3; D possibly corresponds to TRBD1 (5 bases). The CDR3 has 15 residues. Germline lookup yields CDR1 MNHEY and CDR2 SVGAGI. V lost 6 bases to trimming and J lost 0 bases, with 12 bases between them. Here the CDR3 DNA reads TGTGCCAGCAGGAAGTACGGGGCCTCTGGAAACACCATATATTTT. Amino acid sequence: CASRKYGASGNTIYF.

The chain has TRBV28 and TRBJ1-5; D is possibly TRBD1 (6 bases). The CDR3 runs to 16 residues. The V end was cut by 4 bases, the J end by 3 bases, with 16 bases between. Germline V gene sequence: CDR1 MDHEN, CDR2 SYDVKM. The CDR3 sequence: CASSSSTGRANQPQHF. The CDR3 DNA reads TGTGCCAGCAGTTCCTCCACAGGGAGGGCCAATCAGCCCCAGCATTTT.

The CDR3 loop reads CASSFQGPDTEAFF. The CDR3, as DNA: TGTGCCAGCAGCTTCCAGGGCCCGGACACTGAAGCTTTCTTT. The J gene is TRBJ1-1, the V gene TRBV7-6; D might be TRBD1 (5 bases). Germline V gene data show CDR1 as SGHVS and CDR2 as FNYEAQ. This CDR3 contains 14 residues. V lost 3 bases and J 3 bases, leaving 11 bases between the germline ends.

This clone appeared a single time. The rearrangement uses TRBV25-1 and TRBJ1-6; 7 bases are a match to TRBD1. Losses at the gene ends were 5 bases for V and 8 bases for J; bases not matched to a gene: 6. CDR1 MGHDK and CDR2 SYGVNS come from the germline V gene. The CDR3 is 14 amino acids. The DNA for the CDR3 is TGTGCCAGCAGTCACCCGGGACAGTATTCACCCCTCCACTTT. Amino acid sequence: CASSHPGQYSPLHF.